The sample holds many counts of the clone carrying this T cell receptor (beta chain). Its specificity is not known. Among the patients, aged 18 to 65, hyperthyroidism was newly diagnosed and had lasted under 2 months. V lost 3 bases to trimming and J lost 3 bases, with 9 bases between them. Germline loops: CDR1 SGHRS, CDR2 YFSETQ. This CDR3 spans 13 amino acids. This entry belongs to a study of T cells in Graves' hyperthyroidism and ophthalmopathy. TCR beta CDR3 region amplification was performed from RNA transcripts. First-round RT-PCR with HTBI primers amplified the TCR CDR3 region. TCRdb analysed the multiplex PCR reads with MiXCR anew, one entry per CDR3 protein. The profile shows 300,000 to 400,000 distinct CDR3 sequences, around 23% of them singletons. General observations from the study: Expanded thyroid clonotypes (above 0.001) were mostly also found in blood.

The V gene is TRBV5-1, the J gene TRBJ1-2; D unresolved. The sequenced sample was blood. The source is a woman between 45 and 65 years old with Graves' hyperthyroidism. CDR3 nucleotide sequence: TGCGCCAGCAGCTCAGAGGGTCACTATGGCTACACCTTC. Protein sequence: CASSSEGHYGYTF.